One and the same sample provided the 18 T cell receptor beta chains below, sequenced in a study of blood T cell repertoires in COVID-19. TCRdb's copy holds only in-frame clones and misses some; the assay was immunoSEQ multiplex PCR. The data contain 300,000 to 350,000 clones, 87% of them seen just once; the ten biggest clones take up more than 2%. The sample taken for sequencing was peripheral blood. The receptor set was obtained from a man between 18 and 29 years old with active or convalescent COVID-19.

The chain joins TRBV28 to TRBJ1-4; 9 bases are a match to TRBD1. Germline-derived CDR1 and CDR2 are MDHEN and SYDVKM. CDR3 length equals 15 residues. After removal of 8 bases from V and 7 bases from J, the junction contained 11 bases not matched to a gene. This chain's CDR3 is CASGRPDRGFEKLFF. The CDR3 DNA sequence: TGTGCCAGCGGGAGACCGGACAGGGGTTTTGAAAAACTGTTTTTT.

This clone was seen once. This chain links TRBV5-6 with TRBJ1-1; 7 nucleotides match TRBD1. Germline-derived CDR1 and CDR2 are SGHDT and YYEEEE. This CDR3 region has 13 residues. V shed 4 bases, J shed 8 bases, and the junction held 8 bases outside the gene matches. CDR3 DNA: TGTGCCAGCAGCCCGGGACAGCTTAACGAAGCTTTCTTT. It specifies CASSPGQLNEAFF.

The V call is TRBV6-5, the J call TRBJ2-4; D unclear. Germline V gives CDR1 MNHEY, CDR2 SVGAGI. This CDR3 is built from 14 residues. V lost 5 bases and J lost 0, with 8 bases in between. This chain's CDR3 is CASSPRLAKNIQYF. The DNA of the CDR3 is TGTGCCAGCAGTCCCAGGCTAGCCAAAAACATTCAGTACTTC.

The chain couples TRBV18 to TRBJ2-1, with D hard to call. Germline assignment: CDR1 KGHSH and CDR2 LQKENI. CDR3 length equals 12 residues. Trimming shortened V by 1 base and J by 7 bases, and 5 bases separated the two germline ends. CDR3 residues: CASSPLRNEQFF. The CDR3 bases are TGTGCCAGCTCACCACTTCGGAATGAGCAGTTCTTC.

CDR3 in DNA: TGTGCCAGTGCAACGCAGGGGGTTGACGAAAAACTGTTTTTT. Encoded protein: CASATQGVDEKLFF. The chain combines TRBV19 with TRBJ1-4, with 7 bases matching TRBD1. Losses at the gene ends were 8 bases for V and 8 bases for J; bases not matched to a gene: 11. The CDR3 is 14 amino acids. Per germline, CDR1 LNHDA and CDR2 SQIVND (reference sequence).

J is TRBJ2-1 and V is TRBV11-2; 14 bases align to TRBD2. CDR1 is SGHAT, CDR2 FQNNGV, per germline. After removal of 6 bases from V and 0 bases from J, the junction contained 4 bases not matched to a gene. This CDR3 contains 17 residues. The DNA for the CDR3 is TGTGCCAGCAGGGCGGGGACTAGCGGGAGCTCCTACAATGAGCAGTTCTTC. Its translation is CASRAGTSGSSYNEQFF.

This CDR3 reads CASSQLPGYEQYF. CDR3 in DNA: TGTGCCAGCAGTCAGCTCCCGGGCTACGAGCAGTACTTC. The J gene is TRBJ2-7, the V gene TRBV3-1 (or the pseudogene TRBV3-2); D is undetermined. Trimming left V 6 bases short and J 3 bases short, with 12 bases between. Germline CDR1 reads LGHDT; CDR2 reads YNNKEL (reference sequence). The CDR3 covers 13 residues.

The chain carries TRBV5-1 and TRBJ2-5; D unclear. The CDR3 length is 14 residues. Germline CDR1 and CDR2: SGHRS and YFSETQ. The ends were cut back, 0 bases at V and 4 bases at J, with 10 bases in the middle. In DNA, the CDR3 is TGCGCCAGCAGCTTGGGGGCAGATAGAGAGACCCAGTACTTC. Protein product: CASSLGADRETQYF. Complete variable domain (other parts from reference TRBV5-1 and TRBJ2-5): KAGVTQTPRYLIKTRGQQVTLSCSPISGHRSVSWYQQTPGQGLQFLFEYFSETQRNKGNFPGRFSGRQFSNSRSEMNVSTLELGDSALYLCASSLGADRETQYFGPGTRLLVL.

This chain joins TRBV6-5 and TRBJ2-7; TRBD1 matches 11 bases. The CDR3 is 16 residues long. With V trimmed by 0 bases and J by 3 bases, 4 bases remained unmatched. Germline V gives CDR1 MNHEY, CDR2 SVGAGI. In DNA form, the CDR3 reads TGTGCCAGCAGTTACTCGCCGGGACAGGGGGACTACGAGCAGTACTTC. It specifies CASSYSPGQGDYEQYF.

CDR3 amino acids: CASSPLAGIRNTIYF. DNA for the CDR3: TGTGCCAGCAGTCCCCTTGCAGGGATAAGAAACACCATATATTTT. The gene calls are TRBV6-5 and TRBJ1-3, with D maybe TRBD1 (5 bases). Trimming cost V 5 bases and J 5 bases, with 16 bases left between them. The germline gives CDR1 MNHEY, CDR2 SVGAGI. This CDR3 contains 15 residues.

The CDR3 sequence: CASSGRAGGQGETQYF. Here the CDR3 DNA reads TGTGCCAGCAGTGGGCGAGCGGGAGGGCAGGGGGAGACCCAGTACTTC. V is TRBV6-1 and J is TRBJ2-5, with 10 bases aligning to TRBD2. The junction had 10 bases not matched to a gene; V was cut back by 4 bases and J by 5 bases. CDR1 MNHNS and CDR2 SASEGT come from the germline V gene. CDR3 length equals 16 residues.

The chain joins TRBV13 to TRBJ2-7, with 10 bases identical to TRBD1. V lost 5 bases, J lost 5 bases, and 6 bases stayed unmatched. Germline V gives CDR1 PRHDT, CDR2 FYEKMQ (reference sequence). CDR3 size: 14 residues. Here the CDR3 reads CASSPRDRGNEQYF. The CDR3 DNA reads TGTGCCAGCAGCCCCCGGGACAGGGGCAACGAGCAGTACTTC.

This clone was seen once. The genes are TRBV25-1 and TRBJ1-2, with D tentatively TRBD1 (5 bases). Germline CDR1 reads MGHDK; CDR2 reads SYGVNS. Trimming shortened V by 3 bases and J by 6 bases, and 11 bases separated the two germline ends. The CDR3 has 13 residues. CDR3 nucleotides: TGTGCCAGCAGTGACCTCGACAGAGATGGCTACACCTTC. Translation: CASSDLDRDGYTF.

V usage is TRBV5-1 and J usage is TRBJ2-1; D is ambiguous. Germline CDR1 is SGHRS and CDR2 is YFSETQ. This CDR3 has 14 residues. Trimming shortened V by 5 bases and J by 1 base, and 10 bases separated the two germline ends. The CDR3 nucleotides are TGCGCCAGCAGACTAATCGCGTCCTACAATGAGCAGTTCTTC. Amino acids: CASRLIASYNEQFF.

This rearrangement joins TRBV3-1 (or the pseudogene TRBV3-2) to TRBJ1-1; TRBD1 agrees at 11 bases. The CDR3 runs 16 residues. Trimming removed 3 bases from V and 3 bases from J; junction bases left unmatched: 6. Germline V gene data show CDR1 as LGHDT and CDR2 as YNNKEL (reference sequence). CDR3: CASSQRGQGAYTEAFF. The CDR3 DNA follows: TGTGCCAGCAGCCAGCGCGGACAGGGGGCGTACACTGAAGCTTTCTTT.

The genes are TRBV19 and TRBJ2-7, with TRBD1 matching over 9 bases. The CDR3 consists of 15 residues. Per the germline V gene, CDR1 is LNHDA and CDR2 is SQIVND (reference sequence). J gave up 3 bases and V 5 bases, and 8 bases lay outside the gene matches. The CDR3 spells CASSSRGTGFYEQYF. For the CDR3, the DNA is TGTGCCAGTAGTTCCCGGGGGACAGGGTTCTACGAGCAGTACTTC.

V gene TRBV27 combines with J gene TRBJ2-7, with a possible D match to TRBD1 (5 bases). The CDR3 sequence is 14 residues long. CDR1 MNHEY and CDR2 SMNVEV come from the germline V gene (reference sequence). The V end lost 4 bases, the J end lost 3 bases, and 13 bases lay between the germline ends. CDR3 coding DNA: TGTGCCAGCAGTTCGCGCTTGGGGCTCTACGAGCAGTACTTC. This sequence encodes CASSSRLGLYEQYF.

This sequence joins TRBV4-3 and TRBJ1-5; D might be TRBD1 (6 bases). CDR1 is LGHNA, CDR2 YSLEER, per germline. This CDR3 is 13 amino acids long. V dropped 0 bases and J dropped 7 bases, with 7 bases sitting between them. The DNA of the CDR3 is TGCGCCAGCAGCCAAGAGAGGGGGCAGCCCCAGCATTTT. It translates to CASSQERGQPQHF.